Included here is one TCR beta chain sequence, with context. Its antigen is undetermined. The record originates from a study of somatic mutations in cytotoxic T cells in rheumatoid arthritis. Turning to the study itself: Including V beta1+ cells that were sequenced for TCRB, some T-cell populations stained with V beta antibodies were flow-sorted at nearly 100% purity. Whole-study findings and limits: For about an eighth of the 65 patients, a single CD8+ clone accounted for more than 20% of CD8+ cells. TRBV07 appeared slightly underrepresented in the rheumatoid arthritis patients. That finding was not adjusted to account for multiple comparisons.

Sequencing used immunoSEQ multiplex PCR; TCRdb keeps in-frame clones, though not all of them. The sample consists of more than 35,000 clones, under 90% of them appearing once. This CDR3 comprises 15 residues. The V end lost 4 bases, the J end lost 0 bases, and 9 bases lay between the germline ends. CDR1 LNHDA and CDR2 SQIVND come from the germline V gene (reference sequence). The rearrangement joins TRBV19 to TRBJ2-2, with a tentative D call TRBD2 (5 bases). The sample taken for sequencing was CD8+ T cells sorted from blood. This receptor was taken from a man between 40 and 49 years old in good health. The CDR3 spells CASSTGITNTGELFF. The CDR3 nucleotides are TGTGCCAGTAGTACCGGGATTACGAACACCGGGGAGCTGTTTTTT.